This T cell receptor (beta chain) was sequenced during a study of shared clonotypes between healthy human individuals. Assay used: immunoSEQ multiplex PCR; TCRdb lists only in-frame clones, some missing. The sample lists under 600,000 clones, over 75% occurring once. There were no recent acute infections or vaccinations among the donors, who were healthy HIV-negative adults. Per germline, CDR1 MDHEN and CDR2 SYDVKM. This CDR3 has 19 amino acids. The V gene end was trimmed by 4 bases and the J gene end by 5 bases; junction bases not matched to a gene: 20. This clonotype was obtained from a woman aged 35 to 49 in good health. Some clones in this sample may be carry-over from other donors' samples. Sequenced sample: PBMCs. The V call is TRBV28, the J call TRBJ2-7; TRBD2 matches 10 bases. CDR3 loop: CASSSIARWLAGAINEQYF. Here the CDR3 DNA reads TGTGCCAGCAGTTCCATTGCGCGGTGGCTAGCGGGGGCCATCAACGAGCAGTACTTC. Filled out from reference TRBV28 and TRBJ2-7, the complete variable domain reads DVKVTQSSRYLVKRTGEKVFLECVQDMDHENMFWYRQDPGLGLRLIYFSYDVKMKEKGDIPEGYSVSREKKERFSLILESASTNQTSMYLCASSSIARWLAGAINEQYFGPGTRLTVT.